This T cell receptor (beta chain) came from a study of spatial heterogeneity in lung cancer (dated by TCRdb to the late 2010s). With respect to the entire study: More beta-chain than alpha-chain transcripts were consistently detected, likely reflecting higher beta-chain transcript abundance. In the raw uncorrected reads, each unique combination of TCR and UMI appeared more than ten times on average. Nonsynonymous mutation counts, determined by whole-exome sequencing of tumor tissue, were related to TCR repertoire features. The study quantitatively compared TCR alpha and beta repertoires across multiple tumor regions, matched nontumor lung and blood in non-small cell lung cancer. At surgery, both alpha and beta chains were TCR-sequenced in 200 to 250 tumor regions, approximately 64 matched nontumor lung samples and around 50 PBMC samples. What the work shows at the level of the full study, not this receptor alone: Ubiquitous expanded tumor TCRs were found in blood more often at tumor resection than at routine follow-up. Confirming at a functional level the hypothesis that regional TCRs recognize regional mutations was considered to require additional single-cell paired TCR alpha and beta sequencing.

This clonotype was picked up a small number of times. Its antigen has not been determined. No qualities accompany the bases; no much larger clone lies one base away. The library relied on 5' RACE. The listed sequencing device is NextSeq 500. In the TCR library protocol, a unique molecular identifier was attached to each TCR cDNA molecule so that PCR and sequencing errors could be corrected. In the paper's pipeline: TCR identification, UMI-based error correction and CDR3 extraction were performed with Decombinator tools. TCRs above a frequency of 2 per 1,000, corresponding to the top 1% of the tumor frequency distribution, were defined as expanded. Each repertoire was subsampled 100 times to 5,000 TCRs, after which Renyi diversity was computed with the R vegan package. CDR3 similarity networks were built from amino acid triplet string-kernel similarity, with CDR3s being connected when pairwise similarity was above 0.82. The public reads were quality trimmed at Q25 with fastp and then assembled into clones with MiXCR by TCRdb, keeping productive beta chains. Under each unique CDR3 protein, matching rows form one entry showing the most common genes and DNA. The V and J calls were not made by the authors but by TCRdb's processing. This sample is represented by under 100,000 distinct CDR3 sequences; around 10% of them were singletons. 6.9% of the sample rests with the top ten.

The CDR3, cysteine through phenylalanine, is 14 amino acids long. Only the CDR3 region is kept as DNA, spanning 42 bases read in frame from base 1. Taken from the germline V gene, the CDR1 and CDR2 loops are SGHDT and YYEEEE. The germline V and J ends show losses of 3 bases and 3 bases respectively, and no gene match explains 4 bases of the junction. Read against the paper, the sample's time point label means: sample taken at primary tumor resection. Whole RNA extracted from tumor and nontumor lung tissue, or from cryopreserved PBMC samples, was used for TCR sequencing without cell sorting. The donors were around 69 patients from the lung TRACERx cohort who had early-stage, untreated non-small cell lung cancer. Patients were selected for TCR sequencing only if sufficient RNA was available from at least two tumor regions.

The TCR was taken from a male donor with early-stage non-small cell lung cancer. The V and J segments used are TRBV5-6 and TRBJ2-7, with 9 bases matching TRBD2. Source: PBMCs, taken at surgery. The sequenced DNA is TGTGCCAGCAGCTCAGGACTAGCGTACTACGAGCAGTACTTC. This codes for CASSSGLAYYEQYF. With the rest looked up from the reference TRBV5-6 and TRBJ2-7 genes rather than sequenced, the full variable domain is DAGVTQSPTHLIKTRGQQVTLRCSPKSGHDTVSWYQQALGQGPQFIFQYYEEEERQRGNFPDRFSGHQFPNYSSELNVNALLLGDSALYLCASSSGLAYYEQYFGPGTRLTVT.